This T cell receptor (beta chain) was captured by sequencing in a study of blood T cell repertoires in COVID-19. TCRdb's table, derived via immunoSEQ multiplex PCR, lists solely in-frame clones and lacks some. This sample carries approximately 240,000 clones, around nine tenths of them seen once, and the ten largest clones take less than 2.5%. Among Cohort 3 donors, those recovered had two negative PCRs, clearance, or symptom resolution. Germline V gene lookup returns CDR1 SNHLY and CDR2 FYNNEI. The CDR3 loop spans 13 amino acids. V gave up 5 bases and J gave up 5 bases; unmatched junction bases: 3. The sample consisted of PBMCs or T cells enriched from blood (not recorded which). This TCR was sampled from a young woman who had recovered from COVID-19. This chain connects TRBV2 to TRBJ1-5, with 7 bases matching TRBD1. This chain's CDR3 is CASSTGEDQPQHF. The CDR3 DNA follows: TGTGCCAGCAGTACAGGGGAGGATCAGCCCCAGCATTTT.